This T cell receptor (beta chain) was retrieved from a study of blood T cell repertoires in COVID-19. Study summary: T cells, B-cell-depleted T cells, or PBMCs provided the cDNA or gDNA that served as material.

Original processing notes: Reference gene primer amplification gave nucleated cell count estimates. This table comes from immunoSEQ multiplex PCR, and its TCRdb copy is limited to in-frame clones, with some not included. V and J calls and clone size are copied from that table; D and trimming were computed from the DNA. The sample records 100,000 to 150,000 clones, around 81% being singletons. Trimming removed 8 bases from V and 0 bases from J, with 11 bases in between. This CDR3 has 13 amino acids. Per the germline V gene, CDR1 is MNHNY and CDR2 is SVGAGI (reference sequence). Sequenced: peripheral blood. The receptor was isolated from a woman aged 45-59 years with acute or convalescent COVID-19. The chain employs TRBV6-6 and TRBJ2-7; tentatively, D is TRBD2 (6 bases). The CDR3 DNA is TGTGCCAGCGGGACTCCTAGCTCCTACGAGCAGTACTTC. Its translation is CASGTPSSYEQYF.